The clone carrying this T cell receptor beta chain was seen just once. Total RNA amounting to 500 ng was the source from which TCR beta cDNA was made with a constant-region primer. Three nested multiplex PCR rounds of slightly modified ARM-PCR generated TCR beta libraries. TCRdb passed the multiplex PCR reads through MiXCR, listing each CDR3 protein once. The sample records 100,000 or so distinct CDR3 sequences, 55% to 80% being singletons. Scientists recovered RNA and DNA together from around 20-30 mg of unsorted bulk tissue. The data derive from a study of tumor-infiltrating lymphocytes in primary liver carcinoma. This sequence was found in a woman aged 55-70 years with primary liver carcinoma and hepatitis B virus infection. Sample: liver tumor tissue from sampling region 2. Subset in this sample: tumor region T2, inferior pole.

CDR3 sequence: CASSRRDGGPIFSGNTIYF. The CDR3 nucleotides read TGTGCCAGCAGCAGGCGAGACGGGGGTCCTATCTTTTCTGGAAACACCATATATTTT. The rearrangement joins TRBV5-4 to TRBJ1-3; a possible D gene is TRBD1 (5 bases). The CDR3 has 19 residues. Trimming cost V 4 bases and J 1 base, with 24 bases left between them. Germline V gene data show CDR1 as SGHNT and CDR2 as YYREEE (reference sequence).